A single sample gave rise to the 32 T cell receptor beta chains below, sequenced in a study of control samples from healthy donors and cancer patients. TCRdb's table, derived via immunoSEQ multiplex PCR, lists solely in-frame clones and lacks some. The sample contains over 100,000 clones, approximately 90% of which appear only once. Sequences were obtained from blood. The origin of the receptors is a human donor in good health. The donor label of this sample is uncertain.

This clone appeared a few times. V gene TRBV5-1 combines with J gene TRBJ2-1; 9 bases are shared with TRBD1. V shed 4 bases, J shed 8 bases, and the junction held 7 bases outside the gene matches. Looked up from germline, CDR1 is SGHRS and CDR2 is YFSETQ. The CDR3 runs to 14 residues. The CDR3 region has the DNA TGCGCCAGCAGCACCGGACAGGGGTTAGATGAGCAGTTCTTC. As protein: CASSTGQGLDEQFF.

As DNA, the CDR3 is TGCGCCAGCAGCCAAGTTCTTTTTGGGACAGGGAACACTGAAGCTTTCTTT. It codes for CASSQVLFGTGNTEAFF. The genes are TRBV4-3 and TRBJ1-1; TRBD1 agrees at 8 bases. The CDR3 spans 17 residues. Germline CDR1 is LGHNA and CDR2 is YSLEER. After removal of 1 base from V and 1 base from J, the junction contained 8 bases not matched to a gene.

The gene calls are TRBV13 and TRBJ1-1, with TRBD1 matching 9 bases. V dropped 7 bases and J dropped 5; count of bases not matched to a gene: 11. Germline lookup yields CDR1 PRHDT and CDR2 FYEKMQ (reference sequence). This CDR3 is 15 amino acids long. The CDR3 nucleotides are TGTGCCAGCACCGGGACAGGGACTCCGGAGACTGAAGCTTTCTTT. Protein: CASTGTGTPETEAFF. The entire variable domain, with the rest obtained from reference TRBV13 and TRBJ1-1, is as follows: AAGVIQSPRHLIKEKRETATLKCYPIPRHDTVYWYQQGPGQDPQFLISFYEKMQSDKGSIPDRFSAQQFSDYHSELNMSSLELGDSALYFCASTGTGTPETEAFFGQGTRLTVV.

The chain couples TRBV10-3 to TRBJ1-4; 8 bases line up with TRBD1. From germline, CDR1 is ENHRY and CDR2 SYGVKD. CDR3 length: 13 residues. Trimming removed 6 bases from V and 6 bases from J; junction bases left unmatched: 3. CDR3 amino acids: CAIRVDRDEKLFF. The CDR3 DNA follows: TGTGCCATCAGGGTGGACAGGGATGAAAAACTGTTTTTT.

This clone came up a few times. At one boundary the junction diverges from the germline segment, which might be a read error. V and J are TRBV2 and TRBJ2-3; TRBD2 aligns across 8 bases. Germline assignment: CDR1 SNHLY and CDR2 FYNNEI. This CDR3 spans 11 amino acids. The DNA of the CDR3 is TGTGCCAGCAGTGTGGGCGGGGGGCCTACTTTT. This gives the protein CASSVGGGPTF. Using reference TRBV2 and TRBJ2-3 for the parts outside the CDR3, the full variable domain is EPEVTQTPSHQVTQMGQEVILRCVPISNHLYFYWYRQILGQKVEFLVSFYNNEISEKSEIFDDQFSVERPDGSNFTLKIRSTKLEDSAMYFCASSVGGGPTFGPGTRLTVL.

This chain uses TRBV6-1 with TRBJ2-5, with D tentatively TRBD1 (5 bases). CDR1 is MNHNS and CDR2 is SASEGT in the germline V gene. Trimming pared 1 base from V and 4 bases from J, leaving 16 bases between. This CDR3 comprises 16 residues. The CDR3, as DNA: TGTGCCAGCAGTGAAGGATCAGGGTATGTCCTAGAGACCCAGTACTTC. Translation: CASSEGSGYVLETQYF.

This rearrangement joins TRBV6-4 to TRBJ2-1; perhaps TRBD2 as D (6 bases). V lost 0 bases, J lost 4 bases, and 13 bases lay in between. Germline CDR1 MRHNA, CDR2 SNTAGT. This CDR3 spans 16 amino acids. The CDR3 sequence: CASSDSWRERYNEQFF. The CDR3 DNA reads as TGTGCCAGCAGTGACTCATGGAGGGAGAGATACAATGAGCAGTTCTTC.

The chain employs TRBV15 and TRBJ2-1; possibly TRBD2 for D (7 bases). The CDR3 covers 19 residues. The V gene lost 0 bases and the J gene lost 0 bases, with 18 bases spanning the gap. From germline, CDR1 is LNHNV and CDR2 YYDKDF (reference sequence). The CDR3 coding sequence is TGTGCCACCAGCAGAGATGGTGGGGGGGCCCTTCCCTCCTACAATGAGCAGTTCTTC. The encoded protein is CATSRDGGGALPSYNEQFF.

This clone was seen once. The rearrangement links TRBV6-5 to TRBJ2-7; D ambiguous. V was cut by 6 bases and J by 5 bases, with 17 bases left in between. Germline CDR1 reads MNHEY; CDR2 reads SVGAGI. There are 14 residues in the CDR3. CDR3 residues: CASRKHSLLDEQYF. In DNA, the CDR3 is TGTGCCAGCAGAAAACACAGCCTTTTGGACGAGCAGTACTTC.

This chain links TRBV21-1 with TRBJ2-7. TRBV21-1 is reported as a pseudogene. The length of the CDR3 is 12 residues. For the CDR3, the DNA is TGTGCCAGCAGCACAAGGCTACACGAGCAGTACTTC. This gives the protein CASSTRLHEQYF.

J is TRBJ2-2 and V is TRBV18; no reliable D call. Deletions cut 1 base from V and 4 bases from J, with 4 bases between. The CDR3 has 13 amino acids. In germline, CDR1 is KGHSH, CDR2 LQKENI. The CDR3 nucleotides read TGTGCCAGCTCACCACGGAGCACCGGGGAGCTGTTTTTT. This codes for CASSPRSTGELFF.

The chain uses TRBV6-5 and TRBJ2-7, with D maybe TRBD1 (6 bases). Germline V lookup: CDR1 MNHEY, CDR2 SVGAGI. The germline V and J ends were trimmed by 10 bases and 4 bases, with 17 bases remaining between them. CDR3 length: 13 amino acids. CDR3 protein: CATFSWTDYEQYF. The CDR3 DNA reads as TGTGCCACTTTCTCGTGGACAGATTACGAGCAGTACTTC.

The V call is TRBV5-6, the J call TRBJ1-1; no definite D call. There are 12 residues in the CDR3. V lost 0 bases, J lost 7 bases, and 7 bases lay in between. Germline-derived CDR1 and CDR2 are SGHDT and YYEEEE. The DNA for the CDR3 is TGTGCCAGCAGCTTGGAGGGAATTGAAGCTTTCTTT. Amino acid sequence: CASSLEGIEAFF.

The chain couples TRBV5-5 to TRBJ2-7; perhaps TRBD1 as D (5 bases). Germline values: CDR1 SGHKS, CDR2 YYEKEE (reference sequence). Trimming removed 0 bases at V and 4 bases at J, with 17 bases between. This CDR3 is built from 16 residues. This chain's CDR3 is CASSLGPQESNYEQYF. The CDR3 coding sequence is TGTGCCAGCAGCTTGGGCCCACAGGAGTCGAATTACGAGCAGTACTTC. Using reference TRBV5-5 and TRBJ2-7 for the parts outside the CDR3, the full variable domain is DAGVTQSPTHLIKTRGQQVTLRCSPISGHKSVSWYQQVLGQGPQFIFQYYEKEERGRGNFPDRFSARQFPNYSSELNVNALLLGDSALYLCASSLGPQESNYEQYFGPGTRLTVT.

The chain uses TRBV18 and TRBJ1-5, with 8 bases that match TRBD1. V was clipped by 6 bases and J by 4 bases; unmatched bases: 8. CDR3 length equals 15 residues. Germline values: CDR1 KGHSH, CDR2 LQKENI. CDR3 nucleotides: TGTGCCAGCTCCCAAGACAGGGGAGGAAATCAGCCCCAGCATTTT. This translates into CASSQDRGGNQPQHF. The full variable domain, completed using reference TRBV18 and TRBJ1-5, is NAGVMQNPRHLVRRRGQEARLRCSPMKGHSHVYWYRQLPEEGLKFMVYLQKENIIDESGMPKERFSAEFPKEGPSILRIQQVVRGDSAAYFCASSQDRGGNQPQHFGDGTRLSIL.

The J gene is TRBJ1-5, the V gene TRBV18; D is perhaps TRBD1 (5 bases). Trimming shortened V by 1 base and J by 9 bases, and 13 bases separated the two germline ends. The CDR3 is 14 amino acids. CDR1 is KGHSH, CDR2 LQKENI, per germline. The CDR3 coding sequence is TGTGCCAGCTCACCACGGGGGTTAGCGGTGCCCCAGCATTTT. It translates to CASSPRGLAVPQHF. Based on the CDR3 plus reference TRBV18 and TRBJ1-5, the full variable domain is NAGVMQNPRHLVRRRGQEARLRCSPMKGHSHVYWYRQLPEEGLKFMVYLQKENIIDESGMPKERFSAEFPKEGPSILRIQQVVRGDSAAYFCASSPRGLAVPQHFGDGTRLSIL.

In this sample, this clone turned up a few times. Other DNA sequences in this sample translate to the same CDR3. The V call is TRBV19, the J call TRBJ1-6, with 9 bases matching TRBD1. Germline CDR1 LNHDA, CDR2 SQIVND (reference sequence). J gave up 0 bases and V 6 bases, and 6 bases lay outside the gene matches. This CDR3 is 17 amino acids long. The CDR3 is CASRPPGQGSYNSPLHF. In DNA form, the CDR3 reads TGTGCCAGTAGGCCACCGGGACAGGGCTCCTATAATTCACCCCTCCACTTT.

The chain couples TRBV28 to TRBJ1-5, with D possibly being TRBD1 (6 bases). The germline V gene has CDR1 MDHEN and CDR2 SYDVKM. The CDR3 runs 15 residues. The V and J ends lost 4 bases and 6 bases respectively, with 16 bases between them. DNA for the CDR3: TGTGCCAGCAGTTCGTTGGTCAGGGGTAGTCAGCCCCAGCATTTT. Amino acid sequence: CASSSLVRGSQPQHF.

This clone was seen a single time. CDR3 region: CASSEQARSTDTQYF. In DNA, the CDR3 is TGTGCCAGCAGTGAACAGGCCCGGAGCACAGATACGCAGTATTTT. The V call is TRBV6-1, the J call TRBJ2-3; D is uncertain. V was cut by 2 bases and J by 0 bases, with 9 bases left in between. CDR3 length equals 15 residues. In germline, CDR1 is MNHNS, CDR2 SASEGT.

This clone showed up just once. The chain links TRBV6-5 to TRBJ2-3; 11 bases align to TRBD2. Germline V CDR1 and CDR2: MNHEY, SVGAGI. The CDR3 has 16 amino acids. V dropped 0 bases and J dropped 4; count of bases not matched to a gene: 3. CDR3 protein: CASSYSLAGGSDTQYF. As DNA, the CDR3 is TGTGCCAGCAGTTACTCCCTAGCGGGGGGATCAGATACGCAGTATTTT.

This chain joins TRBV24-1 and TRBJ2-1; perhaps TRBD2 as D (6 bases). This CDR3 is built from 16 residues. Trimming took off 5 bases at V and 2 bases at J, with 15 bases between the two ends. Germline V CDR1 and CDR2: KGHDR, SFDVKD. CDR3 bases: TGTGCCACCAGTGGTATAGACGGGGGTGCCTACAATGAGCAGTTCTTC. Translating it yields CATSGIDGGAYNEQFF.

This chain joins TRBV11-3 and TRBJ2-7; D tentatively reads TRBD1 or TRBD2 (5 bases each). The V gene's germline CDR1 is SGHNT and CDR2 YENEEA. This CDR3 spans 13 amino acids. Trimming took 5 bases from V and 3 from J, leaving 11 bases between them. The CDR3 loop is CASSRGRSYEQYF. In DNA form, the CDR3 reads TGTGCCAGCAGCCGGGGACGGAGCTACGAGCAGTACTTC.

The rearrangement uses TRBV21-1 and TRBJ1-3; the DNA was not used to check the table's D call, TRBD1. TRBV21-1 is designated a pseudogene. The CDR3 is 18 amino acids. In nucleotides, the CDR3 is TGTGCCAGCGGACCAACAGGTACTACTTTTATGGGAGGAAACACCATATATTTT. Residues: CASGPTGTTFMGGNTIYF.

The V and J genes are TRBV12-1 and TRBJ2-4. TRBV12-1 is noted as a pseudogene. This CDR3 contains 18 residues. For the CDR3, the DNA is TGTGCCAGCAGCCTCTCCGGGCCTTCCGAGCCGGCCAAAAACATTCAGTACTTC. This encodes CASSLSGPSEPAKNIQYF.

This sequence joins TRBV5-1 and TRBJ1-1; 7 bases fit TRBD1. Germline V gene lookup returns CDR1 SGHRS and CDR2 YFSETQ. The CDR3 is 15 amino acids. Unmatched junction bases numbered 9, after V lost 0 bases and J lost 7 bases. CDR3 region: CASSLAQDRINEAFF. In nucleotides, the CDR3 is TGCGCCAGCAGCTTGGCCCAGGACAGGATCAATGAAGCTTTCTTT.

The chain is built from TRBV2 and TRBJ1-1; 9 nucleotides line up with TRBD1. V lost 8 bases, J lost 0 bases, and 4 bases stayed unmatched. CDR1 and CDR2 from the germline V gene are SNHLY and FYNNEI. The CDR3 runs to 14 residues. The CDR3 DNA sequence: TGTGCCAGCCAGACAGGGGGATTGAACACTGAAGCTTTCTTT. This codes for CASQTGGLNTEAFF.

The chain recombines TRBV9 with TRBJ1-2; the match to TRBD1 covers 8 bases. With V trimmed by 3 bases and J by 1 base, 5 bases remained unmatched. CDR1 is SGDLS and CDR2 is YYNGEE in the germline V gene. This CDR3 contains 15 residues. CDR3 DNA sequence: TGTGCCAGCAGCGAAGGGACAGGATATAACTATGGCTACACCTTC. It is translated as CASSEGTGYNYGYTF.

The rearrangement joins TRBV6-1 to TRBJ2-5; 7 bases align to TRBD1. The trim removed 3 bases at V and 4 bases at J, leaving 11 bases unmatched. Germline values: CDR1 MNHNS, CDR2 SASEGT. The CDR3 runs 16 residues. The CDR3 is CASSDTWGQFAETQYF. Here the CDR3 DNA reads TGTGCCAGCAGTGATACGTGGGGACAGTTCGCAGAGACCCAGTACTTC.

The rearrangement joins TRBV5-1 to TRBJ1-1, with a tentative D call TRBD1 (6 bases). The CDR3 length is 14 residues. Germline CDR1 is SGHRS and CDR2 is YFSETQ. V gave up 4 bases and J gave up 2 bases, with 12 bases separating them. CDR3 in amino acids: CASSLGTYNTEAFF. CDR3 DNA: TGCGCCAGCAGCCTAGGGACATATAACACTGAAGCTTTCTTT.

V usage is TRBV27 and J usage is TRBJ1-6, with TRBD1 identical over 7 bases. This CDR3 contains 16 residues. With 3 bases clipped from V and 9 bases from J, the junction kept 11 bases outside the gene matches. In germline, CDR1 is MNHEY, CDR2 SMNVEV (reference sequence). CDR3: CASSLYPAGGISPLHF. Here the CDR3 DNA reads TGTGCCAGCAGTTTGTACCCAGCAGGGGGGATTTCACCCCTCCACTTT.

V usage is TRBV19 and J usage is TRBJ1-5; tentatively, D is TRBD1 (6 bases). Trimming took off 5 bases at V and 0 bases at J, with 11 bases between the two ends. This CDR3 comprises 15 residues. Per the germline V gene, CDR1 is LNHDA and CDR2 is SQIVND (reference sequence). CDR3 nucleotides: TGTGCCAGTAGTGGGACACCTTATAGCAATCAGCCCCAGCATTTT. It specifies CASSGTPYSNQPQHF.

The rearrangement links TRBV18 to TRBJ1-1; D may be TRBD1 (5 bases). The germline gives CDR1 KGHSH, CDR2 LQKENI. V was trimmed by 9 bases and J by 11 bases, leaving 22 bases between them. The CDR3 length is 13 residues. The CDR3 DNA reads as TGTGCCAGTCCAGGAGGGGCCCCCTCTGGGGCTTTCTTT. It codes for CASPGGAPSGAFF.